This T cell receptor (beta chain) was sequenced in a study of response to subunit inactivated influenza vaccine. Notes on the study in general: Authors suggested that a seasonal influenza vaccination recruits few new T cells each time.

Germline V gene data show CDR1 as LGHNA and CDR2 as YNFKEQ. CDR3 length: 16 residues. Between the trimmed V and J ends, which lost 0 bases and 4 bases, there was a span of 13 bases. Comments on this clonotype: Antigen specificity is unknown.

Each CDR3 protein is one row after TCRdb ran MiXCR on the RT-PCR reads. The sample includes hundreds of thousands of distinct CDR3 sequences, less than 8% of them seen just once. The origin of this receptor is a man between 50 and 69 years old who received an inactivated influenza vaccine. The J gene is TRBJ2-1, the V gene TRBV4-2; D gene ambiguous. The specimen was PBMCs from blood, collected approximately 25 months after vaccination. This CDR3 is CASSQEPSPSYNEQFF. The CDR3 nucleotides are TGTGCCAGCAGCCAAGAGCCCAGCCCTTCTTACAATGAGCAGTTCTTC.